This T cell receptor beta chain was sequenced for a study of T cell responses to AZD1222 COVID-19 vaccine. The table came from immunoSEQ multiplex PCR; TCRdb's copy has only in-frame clones and leaves some out. The sample records around 120,000 clones, around 88% being singletons. Only one count was recorded for this clone. Germline values: CDR1 MNHEY, CDR2 SVGEGT. The CDR3 has 13 residues. V was trimmed by 4 bases and J by 0 bases, leaving 6 bases between them. The clonotype was recovered from an adult in good health. The material sequenced was peripheral blood, taken on day 0 of AZD1222 vaccination. V usage is TRBV6-2 or TRBV6-3 and J usage is TRBJ1-2; D is unresolved. The CDR3 loop reads CASSSRANYGYTF. In nucleotides, the CDR3 is TGTGCCAGCAGTTCTCGCGCTAACTATGGCTACACCTTC.